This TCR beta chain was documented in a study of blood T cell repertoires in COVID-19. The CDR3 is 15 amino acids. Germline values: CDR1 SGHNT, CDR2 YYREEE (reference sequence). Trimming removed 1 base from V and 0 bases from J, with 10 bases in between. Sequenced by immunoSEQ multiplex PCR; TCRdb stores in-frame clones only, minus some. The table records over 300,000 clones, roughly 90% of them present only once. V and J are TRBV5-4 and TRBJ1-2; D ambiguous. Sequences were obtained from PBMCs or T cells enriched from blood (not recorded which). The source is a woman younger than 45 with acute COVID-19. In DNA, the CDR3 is TGTGCCAGCAGCTTGCGGGGTAATACTAACTATGGCTACACCTTC. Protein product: CASSLRGNTNYGYTF.